The sequence of this T cell receptor (beta chain) was determined in a study of T cells in narcolepsy. Background on the study: Healthy controls were enrolled alongside patients with narcolepsy type 1 or type 2. Findings and limits, study-wide: Same-patient CSF and blood CD4+ T cell clonotypes included HCRT-specific and TRIB2-specific autoreactive ones. Autoreactive clonotypes reportedly recurred in blood of same and different patients, not controls.

The assay was immunoSEQ multiplex PCR, and TCRdb's table has in-frame clones only and misses some. The data show around 25,000 clones, around 85% seen once. A remark on this clone: Its antigen is not known.

Germline V CDR1 and CDR2: SGHDN, FVKESK. V lost 2 bases and J lost 0, with 14 bases in between. There are 17 residues in the CDR3. The receptor was isolated from a human donor with narcolepsy. The chain employs TRBV14 and TRBJ2-4; D is unresolved. Sequenced input: CD45RA- memory CD4+ T cells from PBMCs. The DNA of the CDR3 is TGTGCCAGCAGCCAAAATTTTAGCATCCTAGCCAAAAACATTCAGTACTTC. It specifies CASSQNFSILAKNIQYF.